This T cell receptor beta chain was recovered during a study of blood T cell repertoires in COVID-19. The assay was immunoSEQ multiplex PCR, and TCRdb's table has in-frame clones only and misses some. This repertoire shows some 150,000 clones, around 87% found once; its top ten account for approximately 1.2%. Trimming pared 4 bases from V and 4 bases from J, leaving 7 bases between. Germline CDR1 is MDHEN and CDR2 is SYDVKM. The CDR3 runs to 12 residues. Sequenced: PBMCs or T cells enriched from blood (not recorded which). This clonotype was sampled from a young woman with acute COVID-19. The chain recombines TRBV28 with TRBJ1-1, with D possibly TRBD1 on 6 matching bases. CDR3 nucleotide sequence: TGTGCCAGCAGTTCAGGGGTCACTGAAGCTTTCTTT. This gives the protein CASSSGVTEAFF.